This paragraph reports one T cell receptor (beta chain). The data were obtained in a study of blood T cell repertoires in COVID-19. Across the study: T cells, B-cell-depleted T cells, or PBMCs supplied cDNA or gDNA.

From germline, CDR1 is SGHAT and CDR2 FQNNGV. This CDR3 comprises 15 residues. Trimming shortened V by 5 bases and J by 4 bases, and 16 bases separated the two germline ends. Data came from immunoSEQ multiplex PCR; TCRdb stores just in-frame clones and leaves some out. The sample holds 390,000 or so clones, about 83% seen once. This sequence was found in a woman aged 50 to 60 who had recovered from COVID-19. The sequencing sample was made of PBMCs or T cells enriched from blood (not recorded which). The chain carries TRBV11-2 and TRBJ2-3, with a tentative D call TRBD2 (5 bases). The CDR3 nucleotides read TGTGCCAGCAGCGAGACGGACTTTTATTCAGATACGCAGTATTTT. Translated: CASSETDFYSDTQYF.